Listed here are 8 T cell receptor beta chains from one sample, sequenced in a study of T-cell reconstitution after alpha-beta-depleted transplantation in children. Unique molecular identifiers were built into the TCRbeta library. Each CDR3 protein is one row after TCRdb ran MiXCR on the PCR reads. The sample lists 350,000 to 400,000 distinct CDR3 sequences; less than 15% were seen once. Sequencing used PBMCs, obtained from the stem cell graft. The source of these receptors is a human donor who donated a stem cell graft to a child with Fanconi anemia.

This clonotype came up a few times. CDR3 amino acids: CASSQEDPVGNTIYF. The CDR3 bases are TGTGCCAGCAGCCAAGAAGATCCCGTCGGAAACACCATATATTTT. The V gene is TRBV4-2, the J gene TRBJ1-3; the D is unclear. The V end was cut by 0 bases, the J end by 4 bases, with 10 bases between. Germline V gives CDR1 LGHNA, CDR2 YNFKEQ. CDR3 length: 15 amino acids.

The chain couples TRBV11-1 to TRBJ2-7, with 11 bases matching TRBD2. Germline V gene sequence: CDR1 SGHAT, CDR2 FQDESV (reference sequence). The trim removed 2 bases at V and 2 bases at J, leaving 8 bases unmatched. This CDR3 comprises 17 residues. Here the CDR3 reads CASSLTSGGVRPYEQYF. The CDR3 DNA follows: TGTGCCAGCAGCTTAACTAGCGGGGGCGTACGGCCCTACGAGCAGTACTTC.

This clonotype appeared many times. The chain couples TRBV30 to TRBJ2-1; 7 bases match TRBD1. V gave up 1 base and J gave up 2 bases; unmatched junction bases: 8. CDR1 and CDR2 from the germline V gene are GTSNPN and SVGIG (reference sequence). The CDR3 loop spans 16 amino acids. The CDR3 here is CAWSAPRDRAYNEQFF. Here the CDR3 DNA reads TGTGCCTGGAGTGCACCCCGGGACAGAGCCTACAATGAGCAGTTCTTC. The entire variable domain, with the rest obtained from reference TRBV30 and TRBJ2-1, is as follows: SQTIHQWPATLVQPVGSPLSLECTVEGTSNPNLYWYRQAAGRGLQLLFYSVGIGQISSEVPQNLSASRPQDRQFILSSKKLLLSDSGFYLCAWSAPRDRAYNEQFFGPGTRLTVL.

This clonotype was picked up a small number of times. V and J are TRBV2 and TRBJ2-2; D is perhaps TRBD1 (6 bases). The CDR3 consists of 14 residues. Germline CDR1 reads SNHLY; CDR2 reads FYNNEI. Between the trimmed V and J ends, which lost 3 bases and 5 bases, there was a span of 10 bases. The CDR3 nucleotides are TGTGCCAGCAGTGACCAGGGGAAAACCGGGGAGCTGTTTTTT. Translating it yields CASSDQGKTGELFF. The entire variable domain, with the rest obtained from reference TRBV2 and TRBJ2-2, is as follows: EPEVTQTPSHQVTQMGQEVILRCVPISNHLYFYWYRQILGQKVEFLVSFYNNEISEKSEIFDDQFSVERPDGSNFTLKIRSTKLEDSAMYFCASSDQGKTGELFFGEGSRLTVL.

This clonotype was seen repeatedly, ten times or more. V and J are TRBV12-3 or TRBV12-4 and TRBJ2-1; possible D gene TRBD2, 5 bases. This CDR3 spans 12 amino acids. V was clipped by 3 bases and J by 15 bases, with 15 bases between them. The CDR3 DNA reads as TGTGCCAGCAGTTTTAGAACGGGGTCGCCGTTCTTC. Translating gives CASSFRTGSPFF.

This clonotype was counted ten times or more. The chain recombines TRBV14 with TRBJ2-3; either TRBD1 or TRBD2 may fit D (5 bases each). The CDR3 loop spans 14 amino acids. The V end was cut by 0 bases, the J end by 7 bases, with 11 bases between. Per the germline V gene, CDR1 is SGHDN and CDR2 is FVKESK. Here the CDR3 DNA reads TGTGCCAGCAGCCAAGATCTGAGGGGATATACGCAGTATTTT. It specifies CASSQDLRGYTQYF. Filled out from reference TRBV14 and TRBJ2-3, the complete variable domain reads EAGVTQFPSHSVIEKGQTVTLRCDPISGHDNLYWYRRVMGKEIKFLLHFVKESKQDESGMPNNRFLAERTGGTYSTLKVQPAELEDSGVYFCASSQDLRGYTQYFGPGTRLTVL.

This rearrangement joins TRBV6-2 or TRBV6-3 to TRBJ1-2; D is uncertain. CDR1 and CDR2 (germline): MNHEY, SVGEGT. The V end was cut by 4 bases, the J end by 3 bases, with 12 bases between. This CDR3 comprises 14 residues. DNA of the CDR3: TGTGCCAGCAGTTCCTCTCGGGGTTACTATGGCTACACCTTC. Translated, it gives CASSSSRGYYGYTF.

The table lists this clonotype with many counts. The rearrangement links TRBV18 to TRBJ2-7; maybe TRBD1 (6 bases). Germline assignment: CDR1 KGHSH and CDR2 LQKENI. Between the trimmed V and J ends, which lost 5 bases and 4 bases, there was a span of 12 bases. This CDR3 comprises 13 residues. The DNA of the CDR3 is TGTGCCAGCTCAGCGGACAGACGATACGAGCAGTACTTC. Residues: CASSADRRYEQYF.